This TCR beta chain was recorded in a study of vaccination effects on CD4 cells after COVID-19. CDR3 length: 12 amino acids. In germline, CDR1 is SGHRS, CDR2 YFSETQ. Losses at the gene ends were 4 bases for V and 10 bases for J; bases not matched to a gene: 5. The table came from immunoSEQ multiplex PCR; TCRdb's copy has only in-frame clones and leaves some out. The table includes tens of thousands of clones, 77% detected once. Study-wide findings and caveats: New vaccine-induced clones were the main type among post-vaccine spike-reactive clones in convalescents. Whether induced by infection or by vaccine, clones showed marked clonal contraction late after vaccination.

As for this clone: Its cognate antigen is unknown.

Antigen-specific CD4+ T cell clonotypes were called by their expansion after viral peptide-pool culture in ViraFEST. Subsequent to 10 days of culture, CD4+ T cells were isolated. The person acquired a PCR-confirmed SARS-CoV-2 infection between March and December 2020. Sequenced material: CD4+ T cells from PBMCs cultured with HCoV-NL63 spike peptides, taken before COVID-19 vaccination. The chain couples TRBV5-1 to TRBJ2-1, with 7 bases aligning to TRBD1. This receptor was taken from a human donor who had a prior SARS-CoV-2 infection. CDR3 protein: CASSVTGLEQFF. CDR3 in DNA: TGCGCCAGCAGCGTGACAGGGCTGGAGCAGTTCTTC.